Presented here are 12 T cell receptor beta chains from one specimen sequenced in a study of shared clonotypes between healthy human individuals. Assay used: immunoSEQ multiplex PCR; TCRdb lists only in-frame clones, some missing. The sample carries about 1.5 million clones, approximately 98% recorded once. The material sequenced was naive CD4+ T cells sorted from blood. Subset specified: CD45RA+ positively selected. These TCRs come from a man younger than 40 in good health.

This chain joins TRBV9 and TRBJ2-1; weak D call: TRBD2 (6 bases). The V gene's germline CDR1 is SGDLS and CDR2 YYNGEE. This CDR3 is 21 amino acids long. With 4 bases removed from V and 7 bases from J, the gap between germline ends came to 36 bases. The CDR3 region is CASSPNVPGKHGPWGRNEQFF. CDR3 coding DNA: TGTGCCAGCAGCCCCAACGTACCAGGCAAACACGGGCCTTGGGGGAGGAATGAGCAGTTCTTC.

The genes are TRBV29-1 and TRBJ1-2; 8 bases line up with TRBD1. In germline, CDR1 is SQVTM, CDR2 ANQGSEA. The CDR3 length is 15 residues. Trimming cost V 4 bases and J 1 base; bases outside gene matches: 8. The CDR3 loop reads CSVGAGGLDNYGYTF. In DNA form, the CDR3 reads TGCAGCGTTGGCGCAGGGGGCTTAGATAACTATGGCTACACCTTC. Filled out from reference TRBV29-1 and TRBJ1-2, the complete variable domain reads SAVISQKPSRDICQRGTSLTIQCQVDSQVTMMFWYRQQPGQSLTLIATANQGSEATYESGFVIDKFPISRPNLTFSTLTVSNMSPEDSSIYLCSVGAGGLDNYGYTFGSGTRLTVV.

The chain carries TRBV7-8 and TRBJ1-1; D remains ambiguous. CDR1 is SGHVS, CDR2 FQNEAQ, per germline. CDR3 length: 15 amino acids. V was pared by 1 base and J by 4 bases, with 13 bases between. The CDR3 loop reads CASSLGALGSTEAFF. The CDR3 region has the DNA TGTGCCAGCAGCTTAGGGGCTCTAGGGAGCACTGAAGCTTTCTTT.

V is TRBV7-9 and J is TRBJ2-5; 7 bases map to TRBD1. The CDR3 totals 13 residues. The germline V gene has CDR1 SEHNR and CDR2 FQNEAQ (reference sequence). Trimming took 5 bases from V and 5 from J; bases not matched to a gene: 5. The CDR3 is CASSMDRWETQYF. Here the CDR3 DNA reads TGTGCCAGCAGCATGGACAGGTGGGAGACCCAGTACTTC.

J is TRBJ2-4 and V is TRBV4-1, with 7 bases that match TRBD2. The germline V gene encodes CDR1 MGHRA and CDR2 YSYEKL. CDR3 size: 16 residues. J gave up 6 bases and V 0 bases, and 8 bases lay outside the gene matches. CDR3 protein: CASSQEPRLAGNIQYF. CDR3 coding DNA: TGCGCCAGCAGCCAAGAACCGCGACTAGCAGGAAACATTCAGTACTTC.

The chain recombines TRBV6-1 with TRBJ2-7; perhaps TRBD2 as D (5 bases). The ends were cut back, 7 bases at V and 0 bases at J, with 16 bases in the middle. The CDR3 spans 15 residues. Germline CDR1 and CDR2: MNHNS and SASEGT. The CDR3 reads CASTRLFGSSYEQYF. CDR3 sequence (DNA): TGTGCCAGCACCAGGTTGTTTGGGAGCTCCTACGAGCAGTACTTC.

The rearrangement joins TRBV28 to TRBJ1-1; D uncertain. V was trimmed by 3 bases and J by 12 bases, leaving 17 bases between them. CDR1 is MDHEN, CDR2 SYDVKM, per germline. The length of the CDR3 is 13 residues. The CDR3 nucleotides are TGTGCCAGCAGTTTGGTTTCCGGGCGCGGAACTTTCTTT. It specifies CASSLVSGRGTFF.

CDR3 nucleotide sequence: TGTGCCAGCAGCCCCGGGACTAGCGGGAGCCGGGAGCAGTTCTTC. The encoded protein is CASSPGTSGSREQFF. The chain uses TRBV5-4 and TRBJ2-1; 14 nucleotides agree with TRBD2. Germline CDR1 is SGHNT and CDR2 is YYREEE (reference sequence). This CDR3 is 15 amino acids long. V lost 4 bases and J lost 10; bases outside the gene matches: 7.

The chain joins TRBV6-1 to TRBJ2-1, with TRBD2 as a possible D gene (6 bases). CDR1 and CDR2 from the germline V gene are MNHNS and SASEGT. Trimming took off 0 bases at V and 9 bases at J, with 15 bases between the two ends. This CDR3 region has 15 residues. CDR3 in DNA: TGTGCCAGCAGTGAAGCGGGCAGGGCGGAGGGTGAGCAGTTCTTC. Its protein is CASSEAGRAEGEQFF.

The chain combines TRBV21-1 with TRBJ2-7; the listed D gene, TRBD1, was not tested against the DNA. TRBV21-1 is designated a pseudogene. The CDR3 runs 16 residues. CDR3 bases: TGTGCCAGCAGCACCCCCAATTACCAGGGGGCCCACGAGCAGTACTTC. Translation gives CASSTPNYQGAHEQYF.

This sequence joins TRBV5-5 and TRBJ1-5; D is unresolved. Trimming cost V 3 bases and J 5 bases, with 9 bases left between them. Germline CDR1 reads SGHKS; CDR2 reads YYEKEE (reference sequence). This CDR3 has 13 amino acids. The CDR3: CASSYDLDQPQHF. The CDR3 DNA follows: TGTGCCAGCAGCTACGACCTGGATCAGCCCCAGCATTTT.

V is TRBV5-1 and J is TRBJ1-1, with D unclear. Germline assignment: CDR1 SGHRS and CDR2 YFSETQ. This CDR3 region has 15 residues. The germline V and J ends were trimmed by 0 bases and 1 base, with 10 bases remaining between them. Here the CDR3 reads CASSLEGRQNTEAFF. DNA of the CDR3: TGCGCCAGCAGCTTGGAGGGCCGGCAGAACACTGAAGCTTTCTTT.